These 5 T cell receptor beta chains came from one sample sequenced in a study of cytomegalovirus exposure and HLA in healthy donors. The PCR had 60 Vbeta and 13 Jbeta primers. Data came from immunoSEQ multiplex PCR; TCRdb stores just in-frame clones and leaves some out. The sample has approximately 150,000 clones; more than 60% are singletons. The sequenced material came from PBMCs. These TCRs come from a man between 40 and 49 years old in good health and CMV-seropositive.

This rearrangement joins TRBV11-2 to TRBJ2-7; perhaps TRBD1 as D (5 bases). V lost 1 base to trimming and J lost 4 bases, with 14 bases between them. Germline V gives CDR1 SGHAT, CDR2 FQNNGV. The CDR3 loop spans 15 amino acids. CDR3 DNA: TGTGCCAGCAGCTTAGCCGGGCATGGGGCTTACGAGCAGTACTTC. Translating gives CASSLAGHGAYEQYF.

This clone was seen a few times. This CDR3 is CASSPRQGRTGANVLTF. CDR3 nucleotides: TGTGCCAGCAGCCCCCGACAGGGGAGAACTGGGGCCAACGTCCTGACTTTC. This chain connects TRBV7-2 to TRBJ2-6, with TRBD1 matching over 8 bases. The V and J ends lost 5 bases and 2 bases, in that order; junction bases with no gene match: 8. Germline CDR1 is SGHTA and CDR2 is FQGNSA. The CDR3 runs to 17 residues.

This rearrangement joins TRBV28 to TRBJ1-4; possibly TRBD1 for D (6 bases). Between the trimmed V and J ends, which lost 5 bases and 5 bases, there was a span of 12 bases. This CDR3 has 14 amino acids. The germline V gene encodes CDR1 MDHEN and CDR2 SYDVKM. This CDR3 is CASSMTGKNEKLFF. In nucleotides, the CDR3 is TGTGCCAGCAGTATGACAGGAAAGAATGAAAAACTGTTTTTT.

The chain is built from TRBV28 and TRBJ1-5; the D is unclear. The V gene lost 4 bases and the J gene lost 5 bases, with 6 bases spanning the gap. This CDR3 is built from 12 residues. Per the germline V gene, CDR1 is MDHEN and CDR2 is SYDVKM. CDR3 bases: TGTGCCAGCAGTTCGGTAGATCAGCCCCAGCATTTT. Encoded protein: CASSSVDQPQHF.

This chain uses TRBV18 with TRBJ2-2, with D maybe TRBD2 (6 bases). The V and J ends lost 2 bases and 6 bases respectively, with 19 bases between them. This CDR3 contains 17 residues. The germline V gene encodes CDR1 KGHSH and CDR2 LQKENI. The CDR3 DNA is TGTGCCAGCTCACCAACCTCGGGACTTCTAGGACCCGGGGAGCTGTTTTTT. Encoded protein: CASSPTSGLLGPGELFF.